This T cell receptor beta chain was sequenced in a study of cytomegalovirus exposure and HLA in healthy donors. Findings and caveats of the study: The TCR clusters that emerged in the first cohort tended, a later analysis found, to co-occur in the approximately 110 validation repertoires. Researchers counted approximately 160 TCR beta chains as cytomegalovirus-associated. A few CMV-associated chains were confirmed in vitro to be specific for CMV antigens.

TCRdb keeps only in-frame clones here, not all; method: immunoSEQ multiplex PCR. The sample consists of some 74,000 clones, 80% to 95% of them appearing once. Germline CDR1 is SGDLS and CDR2 is YYNGEE. J was trimmed by 3 bases and V by 0 bases; bases with no gene match: 6. The CDR3 spans 16 residues. Turning to this clone: The antigen remains undetermined.

Material: PBMCs. The sequence was obtained from a woman aged 25 to 39 in good health and CMV-seronegative. The chain joins TRBV9 to TRBJ2-3; 8 bases align to TRBD2. CDR3 protein: CASSVDGGVRTDTQYF. DNA for the CDR3: TGTGCCAGCAGCGTAGACGGGGGGGTTCGAACAGATACGCAGTATTTT.